This note documents a single T cell receptor (beta chain) sequence. The CDR3 is made up of 15 amino acids. V lost 6 bases, J lost 1 base, and 15 bases lay in between. CDR1 and CDR2 (germline): MDHEN, SYDVKM. It was with 60 Vbeta and 13 Jbeta primers that the PCR ran. Produced via immunoSEQ multiplex PCR; TCRdb's table is partial and in-frame only. The table lists under 200,000 clones, roughly 82% of them singletons. The record originates from a study of cytomegalovirus exposure and HLA in healthy donors. Study context: When about 400 donors were genotyped, roughly 78% of them were found to fall in the Caucasian-associated ancestry cluster.

This sequence originates from a girl aged 10-17 years in good health and CMV-seropositive. Sequencing input: PBMCs. The V and J genes are TRBV28 and TRBJ2-5; D is ambiguous. The CDR3 loop is CASSSLGGFQETQYF. CDR3 nucleotide sequence: TGTGCCAGCAGCTCTCTAGGCGGATTCCAAGAGACCCAGTACTTC.